The text below deals with one T cell receptor beta chain. As yet, its antigen is unknown. Trimming removed 3 bases at V and 0 bases at J, with 8 bases between. The V gene's germline CDR1 is KGHSH and CDR2 LQKENI. This CDR3 comprises 14 residues. The sample originates from a study of shared clonotypes between healthy human individuals. Notes on the study in general: The expectation was that sequencing depth would affect clonotype sharing among donors.

Method: immunoSEQ multiplex PCR; TCRdb's copy keeps in-frame clones and lacks some. This table has around 500,000 clones, 60% to 85% appearing once. This chain connects TRBV18 to TRBJ2-5; the D is unclear. The receptor was derived from a woman aged 40 to 50 in good health. Some clones in this sample may be carry-over from other donors' samples. Sequenced input: PBMCs. Here the CDR3 DNA reads TGTGCCAGCTCACCGCTCGGTAACCAAGAGACCCAGTACTTC. Its protein is CASSPLGNQETQYF.